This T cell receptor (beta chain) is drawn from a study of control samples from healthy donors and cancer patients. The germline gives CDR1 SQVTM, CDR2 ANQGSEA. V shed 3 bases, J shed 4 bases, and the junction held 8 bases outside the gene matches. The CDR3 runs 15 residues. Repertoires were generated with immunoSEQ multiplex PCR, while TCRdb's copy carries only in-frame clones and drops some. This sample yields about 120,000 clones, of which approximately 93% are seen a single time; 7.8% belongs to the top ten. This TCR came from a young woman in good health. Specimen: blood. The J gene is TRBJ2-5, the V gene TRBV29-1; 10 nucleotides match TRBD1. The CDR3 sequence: CSVDSRDRGPETQYF. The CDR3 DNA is TGCAGCGTTGATTCAAGAGACAGGGGGCCAGAGACCCAGTACTTC.